This T cell receptor (beta chain) appears in the sequencing data of a study of regulatory T cells in long-lasting Graves disease. Germline trimming cut 1 base from V and 5 bases from J; bases unmatched to any gene: 11. Germline lookup yields CDR1 DFQATT and CDR2 SNEGSKA (reference sequence). The CDR3 length is 17 residues. Construction of the TCR beta libraries employed iRepertoire HTBI primers in conjunction with Arm-PCR of CDR3 regions. A single record per CDR3 protein comes from TCRdb applying MiXCR to the multiplex PCR reads. Here the sample spans 400,000 to 450,000 distinct CDR3 sequences, 20% to 25% being singletons. Regarding time point: persistent/refractory GD, antithyroid drugs over 5 years with positive TRAb. Following extraction of RNA from PBMCs, that RNA was used to make the TCR library. This clonotype was detected a few times.

This TCR derives from a female donor with Graves disease. Sequenced here: peripheral blood mononuclear cells (PBMCs), sampled when the disease was refractory, from a patient treated with antithyroid drugs. The V call is TRBV20-1, the J call TRBJ2-7, with 13 bases matching TRBD2. In DNA form, the CDR3 reads TGCAGTGCTAGAGCCCCAGCCGGGACTAGCGGGATAAACGAGCAGTACTTC. Translating it yields CSARAPAGTSGINEQYF.